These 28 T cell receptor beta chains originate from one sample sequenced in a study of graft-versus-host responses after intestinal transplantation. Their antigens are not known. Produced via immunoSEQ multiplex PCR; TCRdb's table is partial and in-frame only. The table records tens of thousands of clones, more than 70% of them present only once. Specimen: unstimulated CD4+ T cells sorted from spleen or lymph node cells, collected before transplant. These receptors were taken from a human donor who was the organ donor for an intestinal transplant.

DNA of the CDR3: TGTGCCAGCAGTTTACGAGGGATGCAGGGGGCGAGGGGCTACACCTTC. This sequence encodes CASSLRGMQGARGYTF. The chain carries TRBV28 and TRBJ1-2; 8 bases are shared with TRBD1. This CDR3 has 16 residues. Germline V lookup: CDR1 MDHEN, CDR2 SYDVKM. The ends lost 2 bases at V and 8 bases at J; junction bases unmatched: 13.

The CDR3 nucleotides read TGTGCCTGGAGGGCCGGAGGGGGGGAGCTGTTTTTT. This sequence encodes CAWRAGGGELFF. This chain uses TRBV30 with TRBJ2-2; maybe TRBD2 (6 bases). The germline V gene encodes CDR1 GTSNPN and CDR2 SVGIG (reference sequence). V was pared by 3 bases and J by 8 bases, with 10 bases between. This CDR3 region has 12 residues. Together with reference TRBV30 and TRBJ2-2, the CDR3 gives the full variable domain: SQTIHQWPATLVQPVGSPLSLECTVEGTSNPNLYWYRQAAGRGLQLLFYSVGIGQISSEVPQNLSASRPQDRQFILSSKKLLLSDSGFYLCAWRAGGGELFFGEGSRLTVL.

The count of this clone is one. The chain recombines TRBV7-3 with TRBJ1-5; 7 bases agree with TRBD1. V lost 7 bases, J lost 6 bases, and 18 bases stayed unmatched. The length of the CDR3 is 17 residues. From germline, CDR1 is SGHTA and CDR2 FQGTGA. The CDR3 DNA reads TGTGCCAGCACCGCTCTAATGACAGGGTCAAAGGTTCAGCCCCAGCATTTT. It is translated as CASTALMTGSKVQPQHF.

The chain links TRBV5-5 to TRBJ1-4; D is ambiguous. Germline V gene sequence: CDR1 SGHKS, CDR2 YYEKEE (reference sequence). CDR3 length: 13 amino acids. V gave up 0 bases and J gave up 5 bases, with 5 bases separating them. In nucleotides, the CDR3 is TGTGCCAGCAGCTTGGGGGCCAATGAAAAACTGTTTTTT. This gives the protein CASSLGANEKLFF.

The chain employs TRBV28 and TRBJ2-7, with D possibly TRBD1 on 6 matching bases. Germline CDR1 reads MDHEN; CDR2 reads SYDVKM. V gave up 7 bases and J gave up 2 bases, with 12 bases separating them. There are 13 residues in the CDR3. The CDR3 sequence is CASKETGTYEQYF. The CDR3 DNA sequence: TGTGCCAGCAAAGAGACAGGAACCTACGAGCAGTACTTC.

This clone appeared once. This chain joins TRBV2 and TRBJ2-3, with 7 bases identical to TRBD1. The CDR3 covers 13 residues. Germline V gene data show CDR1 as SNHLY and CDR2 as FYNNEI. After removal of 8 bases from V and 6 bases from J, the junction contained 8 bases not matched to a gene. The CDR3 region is CASLGQVLDTQYF. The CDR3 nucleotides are TGTGCCAGCCTCGGACAGGTTTTGGATACGCAGTATTTT. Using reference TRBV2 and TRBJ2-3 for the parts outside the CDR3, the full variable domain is EPEVTQTPSHQVTQMGQEVILRCVPISNHLYFYWYRQILGQKVEFLVSFYNNEISEKSEIFDDQFSVERPDGSNFTLKIRSTKLEDSAMYFCASLGQVLDTQYFGPGTRLTVL.

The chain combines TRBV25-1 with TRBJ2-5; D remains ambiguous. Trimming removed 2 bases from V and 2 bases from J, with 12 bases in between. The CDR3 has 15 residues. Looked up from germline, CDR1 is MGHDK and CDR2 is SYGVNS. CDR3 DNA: TGTGCCAGCAGTGAAAGGCGGAGCCCTCAAGAGACCCAGTACTTC. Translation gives CASSERRSPQETQYF.

CDR3: CAWSPGAGGLGIQYF. The CDR3 DNA reads TGTGCCTGGAGTCCTGGAGCTGGGGGCCTAGGAATTCAGTACTTC. The chain links TRBV30 to TRBJ2-4; D is perhaps TRBD1 (6 bases). This CDR3 has 15 residues. Germline CDR1 is GTSNPN and CDR2 is SVGIG (reference sequence). Trimming shortened V by 2 bases and J by 10 bases, and 21 bases separated the two germline ends.

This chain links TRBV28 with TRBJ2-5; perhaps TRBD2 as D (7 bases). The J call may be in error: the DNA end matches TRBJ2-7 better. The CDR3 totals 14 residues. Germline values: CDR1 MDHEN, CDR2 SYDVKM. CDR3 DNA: TGTGCCAGCAGTTCCTTGAGGGGGGGTTACGAGCAGTACTTC. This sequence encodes CASSSLRGGYEQYF.

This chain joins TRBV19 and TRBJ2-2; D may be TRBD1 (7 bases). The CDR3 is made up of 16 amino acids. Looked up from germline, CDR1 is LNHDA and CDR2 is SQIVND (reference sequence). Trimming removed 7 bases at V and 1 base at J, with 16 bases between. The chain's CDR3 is CASMEEGAQNTGELFF. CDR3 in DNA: TGTGCCAGTATGGAGGAGGGGGCCCAGAACACCGGGGAGCTGTTTTTT.

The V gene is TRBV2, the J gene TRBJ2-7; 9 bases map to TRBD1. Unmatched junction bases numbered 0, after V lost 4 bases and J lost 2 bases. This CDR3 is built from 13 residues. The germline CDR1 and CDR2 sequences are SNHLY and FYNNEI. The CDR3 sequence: CASSGTGAYEQYF. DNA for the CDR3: TGTGCCAGCAGTGGGACAGGGGCCTACGAGCAGTACTTC.

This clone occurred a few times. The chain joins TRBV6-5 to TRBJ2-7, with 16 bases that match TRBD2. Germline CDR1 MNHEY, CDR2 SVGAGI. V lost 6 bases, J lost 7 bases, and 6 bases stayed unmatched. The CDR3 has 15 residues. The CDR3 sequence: CASRWGTSGREEQYF. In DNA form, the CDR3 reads TGTGCCAGCAGGTGGGGGACTAGCGGGAGGGAAGAGCAGTACTTC.

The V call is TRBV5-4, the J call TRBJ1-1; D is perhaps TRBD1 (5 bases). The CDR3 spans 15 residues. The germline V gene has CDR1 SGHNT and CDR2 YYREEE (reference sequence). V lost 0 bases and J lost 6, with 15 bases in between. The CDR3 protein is CASSLEGVTYPEAFF. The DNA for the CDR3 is TGTGCCAGCAGCTTGGAAGGGGTCACCTACCCTGAAGCTTTCTTT.

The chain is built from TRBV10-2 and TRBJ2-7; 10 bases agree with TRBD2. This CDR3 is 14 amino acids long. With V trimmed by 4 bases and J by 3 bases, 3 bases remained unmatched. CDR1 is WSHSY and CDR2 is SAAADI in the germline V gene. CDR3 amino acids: CASSVSSGGYEQYF. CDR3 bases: TGCGCCAGCAGTGTATCTAGCGGGGGCTACGAGCAGTACTTC.

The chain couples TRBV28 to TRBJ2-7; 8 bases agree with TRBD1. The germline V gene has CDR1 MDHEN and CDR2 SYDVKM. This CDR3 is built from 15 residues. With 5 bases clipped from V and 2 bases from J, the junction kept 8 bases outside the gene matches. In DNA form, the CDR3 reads TGTGCCAGCAGTGGTGACAGGGGATCGCCCTACGAGCAGTACTTC. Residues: CASSGDRGSPYEQYF.

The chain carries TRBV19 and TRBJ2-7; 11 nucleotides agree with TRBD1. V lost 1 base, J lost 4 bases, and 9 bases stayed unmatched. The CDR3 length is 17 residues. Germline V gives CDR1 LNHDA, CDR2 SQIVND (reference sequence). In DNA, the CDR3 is TGTGCCAGTAGTATAGGTACCCCGGACAGGGGGCAGTACGAGCAGTACTTC. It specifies CASSIGTPDRGQYEQYF.

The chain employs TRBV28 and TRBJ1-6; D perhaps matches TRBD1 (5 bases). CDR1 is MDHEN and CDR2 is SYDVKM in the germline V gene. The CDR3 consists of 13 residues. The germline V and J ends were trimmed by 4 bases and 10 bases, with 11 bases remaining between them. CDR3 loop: CASSWPGKSPLHF. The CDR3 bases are TGTGCCAGCAGTTGGCCAGGGAAATCACCCCTCCACTTT. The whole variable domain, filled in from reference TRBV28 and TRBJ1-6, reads DVKVTQSSRYLVKRTGEKVFLECVQDMDHENMFWYRQDPGLGLRLIYFSYDVKMKEKGDIPEGYSVSREKKERFSLILESASTNQTSMYLCASSWPGKSPLHFGNGTRLTVT.

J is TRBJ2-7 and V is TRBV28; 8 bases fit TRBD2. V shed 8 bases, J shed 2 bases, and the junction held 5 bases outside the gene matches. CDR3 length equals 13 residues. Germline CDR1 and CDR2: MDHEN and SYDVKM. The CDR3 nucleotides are TGTGCCAGCGGTGGACTAGCCCCCTACGAGCAGTACTTC. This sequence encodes CASGGLAPYEQYF.

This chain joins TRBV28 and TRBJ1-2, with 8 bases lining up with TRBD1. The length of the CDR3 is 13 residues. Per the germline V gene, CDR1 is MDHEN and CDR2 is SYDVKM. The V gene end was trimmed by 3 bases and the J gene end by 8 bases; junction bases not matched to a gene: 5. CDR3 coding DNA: TGTGCCAGCAGTTTCCAGGGGGCGCAAGGCTACACCTTC. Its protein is CASSFQGAQGYTF.

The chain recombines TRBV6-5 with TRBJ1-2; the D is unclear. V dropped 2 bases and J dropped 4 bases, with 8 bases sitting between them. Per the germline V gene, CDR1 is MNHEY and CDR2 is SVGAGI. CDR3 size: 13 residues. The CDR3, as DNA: TGTGCCAGCAGTTACGGCCATTCCTATGGCTACACCTTC. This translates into CASSYGHSYGYTF.

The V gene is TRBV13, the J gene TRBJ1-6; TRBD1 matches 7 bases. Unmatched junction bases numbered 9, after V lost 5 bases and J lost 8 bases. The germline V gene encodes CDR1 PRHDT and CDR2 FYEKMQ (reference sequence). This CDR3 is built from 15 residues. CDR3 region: CASSLGTERYSPLHF. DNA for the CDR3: TGTGCCAGCAGCCTGGGGACAGAGAGGTATTCACCCCTCCACTTT.

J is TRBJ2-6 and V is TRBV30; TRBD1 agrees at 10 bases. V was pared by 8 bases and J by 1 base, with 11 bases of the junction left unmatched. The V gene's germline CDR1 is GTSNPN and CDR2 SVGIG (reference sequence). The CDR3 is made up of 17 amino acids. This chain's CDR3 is CATDRGLSSSGANVLTF. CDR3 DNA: TGTGCCACAGACAGGGGGCTTAGTTCTTCTGGGGCCAACGTCCTGACTTTC. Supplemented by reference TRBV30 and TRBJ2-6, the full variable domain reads SQTIHQWPATLVQPVGSPLSLECTVEGTSNPNLYWYRQAAGRGLQLLFYSVGIGQISSEVPQNLSASRPQDRQFILSSKKLLLSDSGFYLCATDRGLSSSGANVLTFGAGSRLTVL.

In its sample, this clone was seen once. The CDR3 nucleotides are TGTGCCAGCAGTTTACTCGGGACAGGCTCCACCGGGGAGCTGTTTTTT. This encodes CASSLLGTGSTGELFF. J is TRBJ2-2 and V is TRBV28, with 8 bases lining up with TRBD1. V shed 2 bases and J 4 bases; nucleotides not matched to a gene: 6. The CDR3 covers 16 residues. The V gene's germline CDR1 is MDHEN and CDR2 SYDVKM.

The CDR3 bases are TGTGCCACCGACAGGGTCTCCTACAATGAGCAGTTCTTC. Its protein product is CATDRVSYNEQFF. The V and J genes are TRBV28 and TRBJ2-1; 7 nucleotides align to TRBD1. This CDR3 spans 13 amino acids. The J segment lost 0 bases and the V segment lost 10 bases, leaving 3 bases of the junction unmatched. Germline lookup yields CDR1 MDHEN and CDR2 SYDVKM.

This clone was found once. CDR3 residues: CASSPGGWNEKLFF. The CDR3 DNA reads TGTGCCAGCAGCCCAGGGGGGTGGAATGAAAAACTGTTTTTT. The rearrangement uses TRBV5-4 and TRBJ1-4; TRBD1 matches 7 bases. CDR3 size: 14 residues. Trimming removed 4 bases from V and 5 bases from J; junction bases left unmatched: 5. Germline V gene sequence: CDR1 SGHNT, CDR2 YYREEE (reference sequence). Complete variable domain (other parts from reference TRBV5-4 and TRBJ1-4): ETGVTQSPTHLIKTRGQQVTLRCSSQSGHNTVSWYQQALGQGPQFIFQYYREEENGRGNFPPRFSGLQFPNYSSELNVNALELDDSALYLCASSPGGWNEKLFFGSGTQLSVL.

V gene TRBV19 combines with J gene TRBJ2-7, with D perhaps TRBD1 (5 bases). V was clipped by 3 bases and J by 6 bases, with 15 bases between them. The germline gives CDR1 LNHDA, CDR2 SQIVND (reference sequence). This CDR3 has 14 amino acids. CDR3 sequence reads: CASSIAQGALEQYF. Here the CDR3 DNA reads TGTGCCAGTAGTATCGCTCAGGGCGCCCTCGAGCAGTACTTC.

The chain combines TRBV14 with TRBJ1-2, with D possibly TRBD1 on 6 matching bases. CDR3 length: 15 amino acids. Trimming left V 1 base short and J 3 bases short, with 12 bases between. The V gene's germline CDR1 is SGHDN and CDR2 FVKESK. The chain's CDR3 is CASSQGNRADYGYTF. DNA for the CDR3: TGTGCCAGCAGCCAAGGCAACAGGGCTGACTATGGCTACACCTTC.

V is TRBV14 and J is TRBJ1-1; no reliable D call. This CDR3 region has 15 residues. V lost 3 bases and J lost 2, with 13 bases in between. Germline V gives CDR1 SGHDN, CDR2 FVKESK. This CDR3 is CASSQRTGGNTEAFF. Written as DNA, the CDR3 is TGTGCCAGCAGCCAGAGGACCGGAGGAAACACTGAAGCTTTCTTT.